A selection of T cell receptor beta chains follows, all from one sample in a study of cytomegalovirus exposure and HLA in healthy donors. Using immunoSEQ multiplex PCR, the repertoire was profiled, and TCRdb retains in-frame clones only, with some absent. The sample has under 250,000 clones; around 76% are singletons. The sample taken for sequencing was PBMCs. The receptors shown here come from a man between 25 and 39 years old in good health and CMV-seronegative. CDR3s include the opening cysteine and the closing phenylalanine or tryptophan. The order of the fields is D gene, V gene, J gene, clone size, CDR3 DNA, CDR3 protein. A D gene is named only where the DNA matches it firmly. Expanded clones get a size class; other rows say once, few or many, or leave the size out.

>TRBD1|TRBV5-1|TRBJ1-1|few
TGCGCCAGCAGCCCGGGACAGGGACCCACTGAAGCTTTCTTT
CASSPGQGPTEAFF
>NA|TRBV11-2|TRBJ2-6|NA
TGTGCCAGCAGCTTAATAGGCGGGATAGTGGGCTCTGGGGCCAACGTCCTGACTTTC
CASSLIGGIVGSGANVLTF
>TRBD2|TRBV4-2|TRBJ2-7|NA
TGTGCCAGCAGCCCTCTGGGCGGGAGCGGCTACGAGCAGTACTTC
CASSPLGGSGYEQYF
>NA|TRBV28|TRBJ1-2|NA
TGTGCCAGCACCGACACTCCTAACTATGGCTACACCTTC
CASTDTPNYGYTF
>NA|TRBV14|TRBJ1-1|once
TGTGCCAGCAGCCAAGATATGGGGGGGGGAGCTTTCTTT
CASSQDMGGGAFF
>TRBD2|TRBV19|TRBJ2-3|once
TGTGCCAGTAGTCCCGGGACTAGCGGGAGTACTGATACGCAGTATTTT
CASSPGTSGSTDTQYF
>TRBD2|TRBV7-2|TRBJ2-5|NA
TGTGCCAGCAGCACTTGGGAGGGGACCCAGTACTTC
CASSTWEGTQYF
>TRBD2|TRBV9|TRBJ2-1|NA
TGTGCCAGCAGCCCCGCCGGGACTACCCCCGGAGAGCAGTTCTTC
CASSPAGTTPGEQFF
>NA|TRBV4-1|TRBJ2-7|NA
TGCGCCAGCAGCCAAGTTCCCGGGACATACTACGAGCAGTACTTC
CASSQVPGTYYEQYF
>TRBD1|TRBV6-1|TRBJ2-7|NA
TGTGCCAGCAGTGATCCCTCCGGGACAGGGGGACTCGAGCAGTACTTC
CASSDPSGTGGLEQYF
>NA|TRBV19|TRBJ1-4|NA
TGTGCCAGTAGTATAGTGGACAGCGGATGGGGTGAAAAACTGTTTTTT
CASSIVDSGWGEKLFF
>NA|TRBV5-5|TRBJ2-7|NA
TGTGCCAGCAGCTTGCCCGTATCCCCGGGGTACGAGCAGTACTTC
CASSLPVSPGYEQYF
>NA|TRBV25-1|TRBJ2-7|NA
TGTGCCAGCAGTCTACTAGGGTCCGAGCAGTACTTC
CASSLLGSEQYF
>NA|TRBV4-1|TRBJ2-3|NA
TGCGCCAGCAGCCGCGCTAGAGTCCCCACAGATACGCAGTATTTT
CASSRARVPTDTQYF
>TRBD1|TRBV7-9|TRBJ1-4|NA
TGTGCCAGCAGCTTACGGACAGGGGGTGAAAAACTGTTTTTT
CASSLRTGGEKLFF
>NA|TRBV5-5|TRBJ2-7|NA
TGTGCCAGCAGCAGTCAGGGGTTCGCTCTATACGAGCAGTACTTC
CASSSQGFALYEQYF
>TRBD1|TRBV5-1|TRBJ2-3|NA
TGCGCCAGCAGCTTGGTAGTGGGACAGGCGACCACAGATACGCAGTATTTT
CASSLVVGQATTDTQYF
>NA|TRBV30|TRBJ1-3|NA
TGTGCCTGGACCACTACAGGGGGAAACACCATATATTTT
CAWTTTGGNTIYF
>TRBD2|TRBV28|TRBJ2-2|NA
TGTGCCATCCTAGCCGGGACTAGCGGGAACTTGCCCGGGGAGCTGTTTTTT
CAILAGTSGNLPGELFF
>NA|TRBV7-2|TRBJ1-2|NA
TGTGCCAGCAGCTTAGATGGGGACTCTAGAGCTAACTATGGCTACACCTTC
CASSLDGDSRANYGYTF
>TRBD2|TRBV2|TRBJ2-5|NA
TGTGCCAGCAGTGATGCCGGGAGGGAGACCCAGTACTTC
CASSDAGRETQYF
>TRBD2|TRBV19|TRBJ2-7|NA
TGTGCCAGTAGTAGACCATCTAGCGGGAGACCCTACGAGCAGTACTTC
CASSRPSSGRPYEQYF
>NA|TRBV19|TRBJ1-1|NA
TGTGCCAGTAGTATTCTAGGTGCAGTCACTGAAGCTTTCTTT
CASSILGAVTEAFF
>TRBD1|TRBV7-9|TRBJ2-3|NA
TGTGCCAGCAGCTTCAGGGACAGGGAGAAAGATACGCAGTATTTT
CASSFRDREKDTQYF
>TRBD1|TRBV9|TRBJ1-3|NA
TGTGCCAGCAGCCCCGGGACAGGATACAACGGAAACACCATATATTTT
CASSPGTGYNGNTIYF
>TRBD1|TRBV5-6|TRBJ1-5|NA
TGTGCCAGCAGCTCCTGGGGGACAGGGGGATGGAATCAGCCCCAGCATTTT
CASSSWGTGGWNQPQHF
>NA|TRBV5-1|TRBJ2-1|NA
TGCGCCAGCAGCTTGAGGGTCCAGGGGAACAATGAGCAGTTCTTC
CASSLRVQGNNEQFF
>NA|TRBV9|TRBJ1-2|few
TGTGCCAGCAGCGCCGGACACAGGGTAAACTATGGCTACACCTTC
CASSAGHRVNYGYTF
>TRBD1|TRBV28|TRBJ1-4|few
TGTGCCAGCACCAATTCGGACAGGGTTTCTGAAAAACTGTTTTTT
CASTNSDRVSEKLFF